This T cell receptor beta chain was found in a study of blood T cell repertoires in COVID-19 (dated by TCRdb to 2018 to 2021). Turning to the overall study: Samples from collaborators originated in the United States, Italy and Spain and spanned both the acute and convalescent phases of COVID-19. The material from the prospective study consisted of cDNA or gDNA derived from T cells, B-cell-depleted T cells, or PBMCs. Deeply sampled blood TCRbeta repertoires from subjects exposed to, actively infected with, or recovered from COVID-19 were included in the dataset. The repertoires were released in a freely available public database meant as a resource for research on the immune response to SARS-CoV-2. Samples were obtained from the ongoing ImmuneRACE study (first 160 participants) and from 950 to 1,500 subjects provided by 6 global collaborators. Sample metadata almost always included a de-identified subject ID, COVID-19 status, age in years and sex. Where HLA class I and class II types were available, the types were taken from metadata supplied by the sample provider, not from assay-based typing.

General findings and caveats noted by the study authors: How much clinical and demographic metadata was included differed by source and by participant, and the metadata was provided uncurated.

TCRbeta CDR3 regions were amplified from genomic DNA by means of the immunoSEQ Assay, a bias-controlled multiplex PCR. The paper's processing steps were these. Within the assay, amplification of reference gene primers was used to estimate how many nucleated cells each sample contained. To quantify the absolute abundance of each unique TCRbeta CDR3 rearrangement, sequence reads were collapsed and filtered. For each sample, productive Simpson clonality was calculated as the square root of Simpson's diversity index across productive rearrangements. As stored in TCRdb, this immuneACCESS dataset retains in-frame rearrangements with V and J assigned. A fraction of the clones does not appear; measured against another copy, unresolved V genes explain less than half of the discrepancy, and the remainder lacks a known reason. D and trimming were read from the DNA, whereas the V and J calls and clone size are those reported in that table. For this sample the table gives a few hundred thousand clones, of which more than 80% were detected only once. Of the sample, more than 0.8% is held by the ten largest clones.

Comments on this clone: There is no known antigen for this receptor. It has no much larger one-base neighbor in the sample; base qualities were not kept.

The V end gives up 1 base and the J end 5 bases, leaving 4 bases in the junction not matched to a gene. The germline V gene encodes CDR1 LGHDT and CDR2 YNNKEL (reference sequence). Spanning cysteine to phenylalanine, the CDR3 consists of 16 amino acids. CDR3 DNA is the only sequence kept; it has 48 bases, read in frame from the first base. In the prospective study, participants were about 18 to 100 years old, resided in about 25 geographic areas of the United States, and were enrolled through a virtual design. In the prospective study, participants were assigned to cohorts based on the clinical history participants reported in a screening survey and a study questionnaire. Recovered participants in ImmuneRACE Cohort 3 were defined by two consecutive negative NP/OP PCR tests, clearance by a healthcare professional, or resolution of symptoms. Each participant in the prospective study had whole blood, serum and a nasopharyngeal or oropharyngeal swab collected by mobile phlebotomists. Additional blood draws and questionnaires over an approximately 2-month period could optionally be provided by prospective study participants. Prospective study blood samples were shipped either frozen or at room temperature before DNA extraction.

The sequenced material came from PBMCs or T cells enriched from blood (not recorded which). This clonotype originated in a man between 18 and 35 years old who had recovered from COVID-19. This sequence uses TRBV3-1 (or the pseudogene TRBV3-2) and TRBJ2-7, and TRBD2 aligns with 14 junction nucleotides. The nucleotide sequence is TGTGCCAGCAGCCAAGGACTAGCGGGGGGGCTCGACGAGCAGTACTTC. Its translation reads: CASSQGLAGGLDEQYF.